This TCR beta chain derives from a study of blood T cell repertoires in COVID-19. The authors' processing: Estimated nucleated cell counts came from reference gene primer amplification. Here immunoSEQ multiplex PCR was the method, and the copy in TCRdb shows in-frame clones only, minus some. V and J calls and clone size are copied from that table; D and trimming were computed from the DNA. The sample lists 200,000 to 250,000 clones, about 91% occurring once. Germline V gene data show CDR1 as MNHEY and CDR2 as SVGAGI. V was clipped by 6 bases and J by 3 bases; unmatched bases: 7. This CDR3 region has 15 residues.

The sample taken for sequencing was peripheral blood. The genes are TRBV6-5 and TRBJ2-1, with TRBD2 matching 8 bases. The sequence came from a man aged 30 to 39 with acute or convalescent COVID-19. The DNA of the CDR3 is TGTGCCAGCAGGAGGAGCGGGGGAGGCTACAATGAGCAGTTCTTC. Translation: CASRRSGGGYNEQFF.